The clone carrying this T cell receptor (beta chain) was picked up a small number of times. RNA transcripts gave rise to amplified TCR beta CDR3 regions. A set of HTBI primers served as the primers for a first-round RT-PCR of the TCR CDR3. TCRdb reanalysed the multiplex PCR reads using MiXCR and keeps one entry per CDR3 protein. The sample contains around 290,000 distinct CDR3 sequences, more than 15% of which appear only once. The sample originates from a study of T cells in Graves' hyperthyroidism and ophthalmopathy. The clonotype was recovered from a woman aged 55-70 years with Graves' ophthalmopathy. Sample: blood.

The CDR3 region has the DNA TGTGCCACCAGTGATTTGGGCGGGGTGGGTTTACGGGAGCAGTTCTTC. This codes for CATSDLGGVGLREQFF. V and J are TRBV24-1 and TRBJ2-1, with D tentatively TRBD2 (6 bases). In germline, CDR1 is KGHDR, CDR2 SFDVKD. Trimming removed 0 bases from V and 10 bases from J, with 18 bases in between. The CDR3 is made up of 16 amino acids.